Shown below are 8 T cell receptor beta chains from a single sample sequenced in a study of read filtering for tumor transcriptome and immune sequencing. From around 0.4 ug of RNA, a library with molecular barcoded alpha/delta and beta/gamma adaptors was made. TCRdb used MiXCR to reprocess the reads, holding one entry per CDR3 protein. This sample has fewer than 25,000 distinct CDR3 sequences, with about 22% found just once. What was sequenced was a population of CD138-negative cells sorted from bone marrow. The receptors were sampled from a donor aged 40 or over with multiple myeloma.

The chain carries TRBV19 and TRBJ1-5; 7 bases fit TRBD1. The CDR3 covers 14 residues. Per germline, CDR1 LNHDA and CDR2 SQIVND (reference sequence). Germline trimming cut 9 bases from V and 3 bases from J; bases unmatched to any gene: 8. CDR3 sequence reads: CASQDRSVNQPQHF. CDR3 nucleotides: TGTGCCAGCCAGGACAGGTCAGTCAATCAGCCCCAGCATTTT.

As regards this clonotype: The likely explanation is a read error, given a far larger clone one base away. This chain uses TRBV6-6 with TRBJ2-2; tentative D call: TRBD2 (6 bases). The germline gives CDR1 MNHNY, CDR2 SVGAGI (reference sequence). The CDR3 loop spans 13 amino acids. CDR3 sequence: CASLELAAGELLF. The CDR3 region has the DNA TGTGCCAGCCTTGAACTAGCTGCCGGGGAGCTGCTTTTT.

This clonotype has a count of ten or more. The V call is TRBV12-3 or TRBV12-4, the J call TRBJ2-1; tentative D call: TRBD2 (6 bases). The CDR3 is 14 amino acids. V lost 7 bases to trimming and J lost 4 bases, with 14 bases between them. CDR3 nucleotide sequence: TGTGCCAGCACCTCCCGGGACTCTTACAATGAGCAGTTCTTC. The encoded protein is CASTSRDSYNEQFF.

In the case of this clonotype: A much larger clone differs by one base, so this may be a read error. The chain couples TRBV4-1 to TRBJ2-7; 9 bases agree with TRBD1. Trimming took 1 base from V and 6 from J; bases not matched to a gene: 7. There are 15 residues in the CDR3. Germline V gene sequence: CDR1 MGHRA, CDR2 YSYEKL. The CDR3 DNA follows: TGCGCCAGCAGCCAAGCACTCCAGGACAGGGGCGAGCAGTACTTC. Protein product: CASSQALQDRGEQYF.

This clonotype was observed a few times. The chain has TRBV6-1 and TRBJ1-1, with D hard to call. The germline gives CDR1 MNHNS, CDR2 SASEGT. V shed 3 bases and J shed 1 base, with 12 bases lying between them. This CDR3 is built from 15 residues. The CDR3 loop is CASSDARSANTEAFF. CDR3 sequence (DNA): TGTGCCAGCAGTGACGCGAGGTCGGCGAACACTGAAGCTTTCTTT.

To note about this clonotype: A much larger clone is a single base away; this may be a read error. This chain uses TRBV5-1 with TRBJ1-3; 7 nucleotides agree with TRBD1. The CDR3 has 16 residues. CDR1 is SGHRS, CDR2 YFSETQ, per germline. The CDR3 reads CASSLPGQSSGNTMYF. The CDR3, as DNA: TGCGCCAGCAGCTTACCGGGACAGAGCTCTGGAAACACCATGTATTTT.

The chain joins TRBV6-1 to TRBJ1-2; D may be TRBD1 (5 bases). CDR3 length: 12 residues. Trimming pared 6 bases from V and 7 bases from J, leaving 12 bases between. Germline assignment: CDR1 MNHNS and CDR2 SASEGT. DNA for the CDR3: TGTGCCAGCAGGGCCGGACACTCTGGCTACACCTTC. Protein product: CASRAGHSGYTF.

About this clonotype itself: A much more abundant neighbour one base away suggests this may be a read error. The rearrangement links TRBV6-5 to TRBJ2-3, with no clear D. The ends were cut back, 2 bases at V and 6 bases at J, with 3 bases in the middle. CDR3 length: 11 amino acids. Germline V lookup: CDR1 MNHEY, CDR2 SVGAGI. The CDR3 spells CASSYQDTQYF. The CDR3 bases are TGTGCCAGCAGTTACCAGGATACGCAGTATTTT.